This TCR beta chain is drawn from a study of blood T cell repertoires in COVID-19. Only one count was recorded for this clone. This table comes from immunoSEQ multiplex PCR, and its TCRdb copy is limited to in-frame clones, with some not included. The table has around 40,000 clones, about nine tenths seen once. Germline CDR1 and CDR2: SGHNT and YENEEA. The CDR3 has 14 amino acids. Trimming stripped 3 bases from V and 4 bases from J, with 12 bases between. This chain links TRBV11-3 with TRBJ1-1; perhaps TRBD1 as D (5 bases). The clonotype was recovered from a man in his forties or fifties with active COVID-19. The sample consisted of peripheral blood. The CDR3 nucleotides read TGTGCCAGCAGCTTGACAGCCCTGGGCACTGAAGCTTTCTTT. Encoded protein: CASSLTALGTEAFF. Full variable domain (outside the CDR3, taken from reference TRBV11-3 and TRBJ1-1): EAGVVQSPRYKIIEKKQPVAFWCNPISGHNTLYWYLQNLGQGPELLIRYENEEAVDDSQLPKDRFSAERLKGVDSTLKIQPAELGDSAVYLCASSLTALGTEAFFGQGTRLTVV.